This T cell receptor (beta chain) was obtained from a study of blood T cell repertoires in COVID-19. Whole-study context: The United States, Italy and Spain were the sources of the acute and convalescent COVID-19 samples. Nucleic acid was either cDNA or gDNA, and it came from T cells, B-cell-depleted T cells, or PBMCs.

Some clones are missing from TCRdb's copy, which holds only in-frame ones; the method was immunoSEQ multiplex PCR. The profile shows a few hundred thousand clones, more than 75% of them singletons. Individuals drawn from approximately 26 US areas were roughly 18 to 100 years old. Cohort 3 donors counted as recovered after two negative PCRs, clearance, or resolved symptoms. V was clipped by 6 bases and J by 12 bases, with 17 bases between them. Germline lookup yields CDR1 SNHLY and CDR2 FYNNEI. The CDR3 contains 12 residues. The TCR was taken from a woman younger than 45 who had recovered from COVID-19. The rearrangement links TRBV2 to TRBJ1-1; D perhaps matches TRBD1 (5 bases). Sequencing was performed on PBMCs or T cells enriched from blood (not recorded which). This CDR3 reads CASRSPPGITFF. The CDR3 nucleotides read TGTGCCAGCAGATCGCCACCAGGGATCACTTTCTTT.